The rows below give T cell receptor beta chains drawn from one sample of a study of blood T cell repertoires in COVID-19. Generated by immunoSEQ multiplex PCR, the TCRdb table keeps only in-frame clones and is missing some. Of hundreds of thousands of clones in the sample, almost 85% were seen once. The material sequenced was peripheral blood. All receptors come from a woman older than 75 with acute or convalescent COVID-19. The CDR3 runs from the conserved cysteine through the conserved F or W. Each record gives: CDR3 protein, CDR3 DNA, clone size, D gene, V gene, J gene. The D gene is left open where the match is weak. Size values are once, few and many counts, or a class for expanded clones, and some rows have none.

CASSEPGNMNTEAFF	TGTGCCAGCAGTGAGCCGGGGAACATGAACACTGAAGCTTTCTTT	once	.	TRBV6-1	TRBJ1-1
CASSPTGTGCRNQPQHF	TGCGCCAGCAGCCCGACAGGCACAGGGTGTCGCAATCAGCCCCAGCATTTT	few	.	TRBV4-3	TRBJ1-5
CATSRDLEGDEQYF	TGTGCCACCAGCAGAGATCTAGAGGGGGACGAGCAGTACTTC	.	.	TRBV15	TRBJ2-7
CASSRGQAWQPQHF	TGTGCCAGCAGTCGGGGACAGGCCTGGCAGCCCCAGCATTTT	.	TRBD1	TRBV6-5	TRBJ1-5
CASSPGATNEKLFF	TGTGCCAGCAGCCCGGGTGCAACTAATGAAAAACTGTTTTTT	.	.	TRBV3-1/TRBV3-2	TRBJ1-4
CASSIGGQRAFVFF	TGTGCCAGTAGTATAGGGGGCCAGAGAGCGTTCGTGTTTTTT	.	.	TRBV19	TRBJ1-4
CASTQFNSPLHF	TGTGCCAGCACCCAATTTAATTCACCCCTCCACTTT	.	.	TRBV28	TRBJ1-6
CASREPGGLYNEQFF	TGTGCCAGCAGGGAGCCGGGGGGGCTCTACAATGAGCAGTTCTTC	.	TRBD2	TRBV11-2	TRBJ2-1
CASSSRLKWETQYF	TGTGCCAGCAGTTCGCGCCTAAAATGGGAGACCCAGTACTTC	.	.	TRBV6-5	TRBJ2-5
CASSGRQGSYNEQFF	TGTGCCAGTAGTGGTCGCCAGGGGTCTTACAATGAGCAGTTCTTC	.	.	TRBV19	TRBJ2-1
CASSFLEGAHTEAFF	TGTGCCAGCAGCTTTTTGGAGGGGGCGCACACTGAAGCTTTCTTT	.	TRBD1	TRBV7-9	TRBJ1-1
CASSLVGRRTSPTDTQYF	TGCGCCAGCAGCTTGGTCGGGAGGAGGACTAGCCCCACAGATACGCAGTATTTT	.	TRBD2	TRBV5-1	TRBJ2-3
CASSLSGRAGNEQFF	TGCGCCAGCAGCCTTAGCGGGAGGGCCGGCAATGAGCAGTTCTTC	.	TRBD2	TRBV4-3	TRBJ2-1
CASSRISVPDTQYF	TGTGCCAGCAGTCGGATAAGCGTCCCAGATACGCAGTATTTT	.	.	TRBV6-6	TRBJ2-3
CASSLEQANLRGYTF	TGTGCCAGCAGCCTTGAACAGGCCAATCTAAGGGGCTACACCTTC	.	.	TRBV28	TRBJ1-2
CASSRQPTSGSLYEQYF	TGTGCCAGCAGTCGGCAACCGACTAGCGGGAGCCTCTACGAGCAGTACTTC	few	TRBD2	TRBV2	TRBJ2-7
CASSKETVPYGYTF	TGTGCCAGCAGCAAAGAAACAGTCCCCTATGGCTACACCTTC	.	.	TRBV5-8	TRBJ1-2
CSASFAGTSGSYEQFF	TGCAGTGCTAGTTTCGCCGGGACTAGCGGGAGCTATGAGCAGTTCTTC	.	TRBD2	TRBV20-1	TRBJ2-1
CASSQVGRVSQVAFF	TGCGCCAGCAGCCAAGTGGGCAGGGTTTCTCAAGTAGCTTTCTTT	.	.	TRBV4-1	TRBJ1-1
CASSLAQGNSDTQYF	TGTGCCAGCAGCTTAGCGCAGGGGAACTCAGATACGCAGTATTTT	.	.	TRBV7-9	TRBJ2-3
CASKAGGYTGELFF	TGTGCCAGCAAGGCAGGGGGCTACACCGGGGAGCTGTTTTTT	.	TRBD1	TRBV6-5	TRBJ2-2
CASTMTSTETYEQYF	TGTGCCAGCACCATGACTAGCACGGAAACCTACGAGCAGTACTTC	.	TRBD2	TRBV5-5	TRBJ2-7
CASSLTGTGGNYGYTF	TGTGCCAGCAGCTTGACCGGGACAGGGGGTAACTATGGCTACACCTTC	.	TRBD1	TRBV5-4	TRBJ1-2
CASSYTGGITGANVLTF	TGTGCCAGCAGCTATACAGGGGGCATAACTGGGGCCAACGTCCTGACTTTC	.	TRBD1	TRBV7-2	TRBJ2-6
CASSLSTGNFQETQYF	TGTGCCAGCAGTTTATCGACAGGGAACTTCCAAGAGACCCAGTACTTC	.	TRBD1	TRBV28	TRBJ2-5
CASSLPRAGGYTF	TGTGCCAGCAGTTTACCCAGGGCCGGTGGCTACACCTTC	.	.	TRBV12-3/TRBV12-4	TRBJ1-2
CSARELVAFF	TGCAGTGCTAGGGAGCTCGTGGCTTTCTTT	.	.	TRBV20-1	TRBJ1-1
CATSRARQGAYEQYF	TGTGCCACCAGCAGAGCCCGACAGGGGGCCTACGAGCAGTACTTC	.	TRBD1	TRBV15	TRBJ2-7
CASSPPTVGTEAFF	TGTGCCAGCTCACCCCCGACAGTTGGCACTGAAGCTTTCTTT	once	.	TRBV18	TRBJ1-1
CASSSSSGGVTGELFF	TGTGCCAGCAGCTCCTCTAGCGGGGGGGTTACCGGGGAGCTGTTTTTT	.	TRBD2	TRBV7-2	TRBJ2-2
CASSQLPGQGNQPQHF	TGCGCCAGCAGCCAACTCCCGGGACAGGGAAATCAGCCCCAGCATTTT	.	TRBD1	TRBV4-1	TRBJ1-5
CSVPSEGEAFF	TGCAGCGTCCCTTCAGAGGGGGAGGCTTTCTTT	.	.	TRBV29-1	TRBJ1-1
CATYSGNSYEQYF	TGTGCCACCTATAGCGGGAACTCCTACGAGCAGTACTTC	.	TRBD2	TRBV28	TRBJ2-7
CASSLEGLAGSYEQYF	TGTGCCAGCAGCTTAGAGGGACTAGCGGGCTCCTACGAGCAGTACTTC	.	TRBD2	TRBV11-2	TRBJ2-7
CASSRDTNTEAFF	TGTGCCAGCAGTAGAGACACGAACACTGAAGCTTTCTTT	.	.	TRBV7-9	TRBJ1-1
CASSTTSGPNEKLFF	TGTGCCAGCAGTACGACATCAGGCCCTAATGAAAAACTGTTTTTT	.	.	TRBV28	TRBJ1-4
CASSPQLAGGRETQYF	TGTGCCAGTAGTCCCCAGCTAGCGGGGGGGCGCGAGACCCAGTACTTC	.	TRBD2	TRBV19	TRBJ2-5
CASGGQGQYGYTF	TGTGCCAGCGGGGGACAGGGCCAGTATGGCTACACCTTC	.	TRBD1	TRBV2	TRBJ1-2
CASSIGAGSGELFF	TGTGCCAGTAGTATAGGGGCCGGGAGCGGGGAGCTGTTTTTT	.	.	TRBV19	TRBJ2-2
CASSPNRGLLGELFF	TGTGCCAGCAGCCCCAACAGGGGGCTGCTCGGGGAGCTGTTTTTT	.	TRBD1	TRBV5-4	TRBJ2-2
CASSPGDSNQPQHF	TGTGCCAGCAGTCCAGGGGACAGCAATCAGCCCCAGCATTTT	.	.	TRBV6-5	TRBJ1-5